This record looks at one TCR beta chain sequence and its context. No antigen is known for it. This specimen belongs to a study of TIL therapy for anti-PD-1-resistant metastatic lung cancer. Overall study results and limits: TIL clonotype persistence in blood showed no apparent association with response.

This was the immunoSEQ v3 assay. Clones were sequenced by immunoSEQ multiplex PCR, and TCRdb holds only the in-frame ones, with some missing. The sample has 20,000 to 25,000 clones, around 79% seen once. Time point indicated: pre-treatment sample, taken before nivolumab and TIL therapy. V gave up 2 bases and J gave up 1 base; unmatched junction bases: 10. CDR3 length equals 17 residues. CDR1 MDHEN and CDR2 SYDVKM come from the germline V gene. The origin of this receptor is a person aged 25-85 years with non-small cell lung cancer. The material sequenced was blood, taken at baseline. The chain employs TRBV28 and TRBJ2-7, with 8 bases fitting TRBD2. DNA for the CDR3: TGTGCCAGCAGTTTAGTTGGGGGGCTAGCGGGTTCCTACGAGCAGTACTTC. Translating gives CASSLVGGLAGSYEQYF.